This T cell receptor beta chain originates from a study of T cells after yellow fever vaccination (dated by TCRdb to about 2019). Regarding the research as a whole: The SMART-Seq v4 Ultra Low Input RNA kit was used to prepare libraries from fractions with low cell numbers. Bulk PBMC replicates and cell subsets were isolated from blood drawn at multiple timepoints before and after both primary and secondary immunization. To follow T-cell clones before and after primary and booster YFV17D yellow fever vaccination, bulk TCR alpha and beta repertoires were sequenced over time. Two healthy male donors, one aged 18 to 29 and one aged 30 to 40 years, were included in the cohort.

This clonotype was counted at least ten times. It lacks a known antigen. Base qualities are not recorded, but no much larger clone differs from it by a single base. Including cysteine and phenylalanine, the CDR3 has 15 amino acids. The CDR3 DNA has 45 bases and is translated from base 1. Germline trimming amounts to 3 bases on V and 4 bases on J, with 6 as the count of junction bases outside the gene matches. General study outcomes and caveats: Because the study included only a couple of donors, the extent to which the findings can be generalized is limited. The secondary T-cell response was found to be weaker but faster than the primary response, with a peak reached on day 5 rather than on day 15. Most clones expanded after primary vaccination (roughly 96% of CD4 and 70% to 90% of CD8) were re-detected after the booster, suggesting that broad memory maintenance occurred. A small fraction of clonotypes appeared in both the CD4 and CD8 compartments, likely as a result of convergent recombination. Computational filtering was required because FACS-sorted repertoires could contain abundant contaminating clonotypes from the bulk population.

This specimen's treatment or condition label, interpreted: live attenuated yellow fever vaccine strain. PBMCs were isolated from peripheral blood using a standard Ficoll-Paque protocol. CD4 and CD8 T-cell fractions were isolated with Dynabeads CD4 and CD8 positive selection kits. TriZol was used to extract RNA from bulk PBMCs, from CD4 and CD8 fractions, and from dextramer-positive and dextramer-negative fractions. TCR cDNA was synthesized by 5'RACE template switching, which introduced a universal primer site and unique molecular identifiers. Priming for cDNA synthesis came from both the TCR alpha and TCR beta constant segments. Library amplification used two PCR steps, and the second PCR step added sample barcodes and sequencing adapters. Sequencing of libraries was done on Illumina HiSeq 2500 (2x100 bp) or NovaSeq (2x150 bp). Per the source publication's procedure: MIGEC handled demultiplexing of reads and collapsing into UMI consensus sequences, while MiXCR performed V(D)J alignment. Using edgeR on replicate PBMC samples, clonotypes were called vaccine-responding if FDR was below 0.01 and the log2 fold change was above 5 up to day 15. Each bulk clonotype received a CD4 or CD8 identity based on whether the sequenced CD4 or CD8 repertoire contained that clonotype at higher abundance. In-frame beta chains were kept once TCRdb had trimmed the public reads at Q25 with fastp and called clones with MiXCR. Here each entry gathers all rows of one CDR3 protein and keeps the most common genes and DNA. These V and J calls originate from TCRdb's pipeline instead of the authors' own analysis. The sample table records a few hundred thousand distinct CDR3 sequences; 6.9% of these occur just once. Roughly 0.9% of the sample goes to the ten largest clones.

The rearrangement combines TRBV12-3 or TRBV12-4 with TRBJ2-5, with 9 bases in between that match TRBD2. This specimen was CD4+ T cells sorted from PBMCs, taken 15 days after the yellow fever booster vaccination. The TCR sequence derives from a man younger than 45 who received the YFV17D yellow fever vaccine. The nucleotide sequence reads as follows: TGTGCCAGCAGTTTTTCTAGCGGGGTAGGAGAGACCCAGTACTTC. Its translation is CASSFSSGVGETQYF.